The clone carrying this TCR beta chain has a single count. Its antigen is not known. This CDR3 region has 15 residues. Trimming at V came to 0 bases and at J to 7 bases, leaving 8 bases not matched to a gene. The V gene's germline CDR1 is DFQATT and CDR2 SNEGSKA (reference sequence). The record originates from a study of blood T cells in healthy people across ages. Findings and limits, study-wide: The study found TCR beta diversity correlated strongly with naive T cell percentage. Among long-lived donors, naive CD4+ cells were more numerous and diversity higher than in aged donors. No one knew whether donors had CMV, which possibly confounded expanded clonotype changes.

Every sample yielded at least 6.5 million isolated PBMCs. It was with a sample-barcoded 5' primer and a J-beta primer mix that a second PCR of about 7 to 12 cycles was run. TCRdb recomputed calls from the 5' RACE reads with MiXCR, one row per CDR3 protein. The table shows about 670,000 distinct CDR3 sequences, with over 40% occurring only once. This receptor was taken from an elderly woman in good health. V and J are TRBV20-1 and TRBJ2-1; TRBD2 matches 8 bases. Sequenced material: blood. CDR3 coding DNA: TGCAGTGCTAGAGATCAAGCGGGGGTCTGGAATGAGCAGTTCTTC. Translated, it gives CSARDQAGVWNEQFF.